The subject of this entry is one T cell receptor beta chain. TCR beta CDR3 regions were amplified from RNA transcripts. The HTBI primer set served for first-round RT-PCR of the TCR CDR3. Using its own MiXCR run on the multiplex PCR reads, TCRdb lists one record per CDR3 protein. The sample contains under 550,000 distinct CDR3 sequences, about 20% of which appear only once. The source of the sample is a study of T cells in Graves' hyperthyroidism and ophthalmopathy. Germline CDR1 and CDR2: SGHTA and FQGNSA. This CDR3 region has 15 residues. Trimming pared 6 bases from V and 1 base from J, leaving 15 bases between.

The gene calls are TRBV7-2 and TRBJ2-5, with D maybe TRBD1 (6 bases). Material: blood. The sequence came from a man in his forties with Graves' ophthalmopathy. CDR3 amino acids: CASRVGGGVQETQYF. CDR3 sequence (DNA): TGTGCCAGCAGGGTAGGGGGTGGGGTCCAAGAGACCCAGTACTTC.